Here is one T cell receptor (beta chain) with its context. Its antigen is unidentified. V dropped 1 base and J dropped 2 bases, with 14 bases sitting between them. This CDR3 has 16 amino acids. Per the germline V gene, CDR1 is SGHAT and CDR2 is FQNNGV. CD45RO-negative, CCR7-selected cells formed the naive CD8 fraction, which excluded terminally differentiated effector memory CD45RA+ cells. Caucasian adults living in Nashville, Tennessee, provided all samples. This sample is drawn from a study of shared clonotypes between healthy human individuals. Method: immunoSEQ multiplex PCR; TCRdb's copy keeps in-frame clones and lacks some. The sample consists of about 2.1 million clones, approximately 94% of them appearing once. General observations from the study: Several donors shared roughly 5% of their naive CD4 clonotypes.

The rearrangement joins TRBV11-2 to TRBJ1-2; D remains unclear. The sequence was obtained from a man between 18 and 35 years old in good health. Some clones in this sample may be carry-over from other donors' samples. The sample comprised naive CD8+ T cells from PBMCs. CDR3 residues: CASSLGATRTNYGYTF. The CDR3 nucleotides are TGTGCCAGCAGCTTAGGGGCAACGAGGACGAACTATGGCTACACCTTC. The full variable domain, in which reference TRBV11-2 and TRBJ1-2 provide the parts outside the CDR3, is EAGVAQSPRYKIIEKRQSVAFWCNPISGHATLYWYQQILGQGPKLLIQFQNNGVVDDSQLPKDRFSAERLKGVDSTLKIQPAKLEDSAVYLCASSLGATRTNYGYTFGSGTRLTVV.